These 15 T cell receptor beta chains came from one sample sequenced in a study of long-term antiretroviral therapy in people with HIV. The run of the v3.0 immunoSEQ assay was at survey level. Here immunoSEQ multiplex PCR was the method, and the copy in TCRdb shows in-frame clones only, minus some. The table lists 30,000 to 35,000 clones, 65% to 75% of them singletons, with under 4% in the top ten. The sequencing here drew on unsorted PBMCs, taken 3 years after starting antiretroviral therapy. The receptors stem from a man in his fifties with HIV.

This rearrangement joins TRBV6-5 to TRBJ2-2; D uncertain. The CDR3 loop spans 14 amino acids. Germline loops: CDR1 MNHEY, CDR2 SVGAGI. Trimming took 2 bases from V and 8 from J, leaving 12 bases between them. The CDR3 sequence: CASSYRGDRGELFF. The DNA for the CDR3 is TGTGCCAGCAGTTACCGCGGAGATCGGGGGGAGCTGTTTTTT.

V gene TRBV6-5 combines with J gene TRBJ2-2, with 16 bases that match TRBD2. The V gene end was trimmed by 6 bases and the J gene end by 6 bases; junction bases not matched to a gene: 1. Germline V gene sequence: CDR1 MNHEY, CDR2 SVGAGI. This CDR3 is 15 amino acids long. The CDR3 sequence: CASRGTSGRAGELFF. The CDR3 nucleotides read TGTGCCAGCAGAGGGACTAGCGGGAGGGCCGGGGAGCTGTTTTTT.

The chain combines TRBV6-5 with TRBJ1-1; D is unclear. The CDR3 extends over 14 amino acids. CDR1 and CDR2 from the germline V gene are MNHEY and SVGAGI. V lost 3 bases to trimming and J lost 5 bases, with 13 bases between them. The CDR3 loop is CASSYSLSETEAFF. DNA of the CDR3: TGTGCCAGCAGTTATTCCCTTTCGGAGACTGAAGCTTTCTTT.

As DNA, the CDR3 is TGTGCCAGCAGCTTAGGAGGGGTGGTCACCGGGGAGCTGTTTTTT. As protein: CASSLGGVVTGELFF. This sequence joins TRBV7-8 and TRBJ2-2; D tentatively fits TRBD1 or TRBD2 (5 bases each). In germline, CDR1 is SGHVS, CDR2 FQNEAQ. Trimming stripped 1 base from V and 4 bases from J, with 10 bases between. The CDR3 covers 15 residues. Together with reference TRBV7-8 and TRBJ2-2, the CDR3 gives the full variable domain: GAGVSQSPRYKVAKRGQDVALRCDPISGHVSLFWYQQALGQGPEFLTYFQNEAQLDKSGLPSDRFFAERPEGSVSTLKIQRTQQEDSAVYLCASSLGGVVTGELFFGEGSRLTVL.

The rearrangement uses TRBV7-9 and TRBJ1-6, with TRBD1 as a possible D gene (5 bases). Germline values: CDR1 SEHNR, CDR2 FQNEAQ (reference sequence). The V gene lost 8 bases and the J gene lost 0 bases, with 11 bases spanning the gap. The CDR3 sequence is 15 residues long. The DNA for the CDR3 is TGTGCCAGCGGCCCAGGGAGCTCCTATAATTCACCCCTCCACTTT. Encoded protein: CASGPGSSYNSPLHF. Full variable domain (outside the CDR3, taken from reference TRBV7-9 and TRBJ1-6): DTGVSQNPRHKITKRGQNVTFRCDPISEHNRLYWYRQTLGQGPEFLTYFQNEAQLEKSRLLSDRFSAERPKGSFSTLEIQRTEQGDSAMYLCASGPGSSYNSPLHFGNGTRLTVT.

The J gene is TRBJ2-3, the V gene TRBV28; the match to TRBD1 covers 7 bases. Per germline, CDR1 MDHEN and CDR2 SYDVKM. V trimming: 7 bases; J trimming: 6 bases; junction bases outside the gene matches: 13. The CDR3 consists of 15 residues. CDR3 sequence reads: CASTPAPTGWDTQYF. For the CDR3, the DNA is TGTGCCAGCACCCCAGCCCCGACAGGGTGGGATACGCAGTATTTT.

The CDR3 spells CASTVAGGRETQYF. The CDR3 bases are TGTGCCAGCACGGTGGCAGGGGGACGAGAGACCCAGTACTTC. This chain connects TRBV7-2 to TRBJ2-5; 7 bases line up with TRBD1. The V and J ends lost 7 bases and 4 bases, in that order; junction bases with no gene match: 9. This CDR3 region has 14 residues. Germline lookup yields CDR1 SGHTA and CDR2 FQGNSA.

The chain couples TRBV19 to TRBJ2-6; the match to TRBD1 covers 8 bases. This CDR3 has 15 residues. J was trimmed by 2 bases and V by 5 bases; bases with no gene match: 2. Per germline, CDR1 LNHDA and CDR2 SQIVND (reference sequence). CDR3 bases: TGTGCCAGTAGTCGACAGGGGACTGGGGCCAACGTCCTGACTTTC. Translation gives CASSRQGTGANVLTF.

This chain joins TRBV4-3 and TRBJ2-5; TRBD1 is a possible D gene (6 bases). Germline lookup yields CDR1 LGHNA and CDR2 YSLEER. This CDR3 has 14 residues. Trimming shortened V by 0 bases and J by 3 bases, and 8 bases separated the two germline ends. The DNA for the CDR3 is TGCGCCAGCAGCCAAGATCGGACAGAAGAGACCCAGTACTTC. Its protein is CASSQDRTEETQYF.

The chain uses TRBV4-2 and TRBJ2-3, with D possibly matching TRBD2 (7 bases). CDR1 and CDR2 (germline): LGHNA, YNFKEQ. The V gene lost 10 bases and the J gene lost 4 bases, with 24 bases spanning the gap. The CDR3 extends over 16 amino acids. CDR3 protein: CATKRGWGGESDTQYF. The CDR3 bases are TGTGCCACCAAAAGGGGGTGGGGGGGCGAGTCAGATACGCAGTATTTT.

In its sample, this clone was seen a few times. The chain is built from TRBV10-3 and TRBJ2-3; TRBD2 matches at 10 bases. This CDR3 spans 15 amino acids. Germline loops: CDR1 ENHRY, CDR2 SYGVKD. The junction had 7 bases not matched to a gene; V was cut back by 6 bases and J by 4 bases. CDR3 sequence reads: CAIRPSGSDADTQYF. The CDR3 DNA is TGTGCCATCAGGCCTAGCGGGAGTGATGCAGATACGCAGTATTTT.

The chain employs TRBV14 and TRBJ2-7, with 9 bases that match TRBD2. J lost 4 bases, V lost 2 bases, and 6 bases had no gene match. In germline, CDR1 is SGHDN, CDR2 FVKESK. The CDR3 sequence is 15 residues long. The CDR3 loop reads CASSQTGTSLYEQYF. CDR3 DNA: TGTGCCAGCAGCCAAACCGGGACTAGCCTTTACGAGCAGTACTTC.

The chain joins TRBV7-9 to TRBJ1-1; TRBD1 matches at 8 bases. V shed 5 bases and J 1 base; nucleotides not matched to a gene: 6. This CDR3 has 15 residues. Germline V gene data show CDR1 as SEHNR and CDR2 as FQNEAQ (reference sequence). The DNA for the CDR3 is TGTGCCAGCAGCCGAACCCAGGGGGCGAACACTGAAGCTTTCTTT. This encodes CASSRTQGANTEAFF.

The genes are TRBV7-9 and TRBJ2-7; 8 nucleotides agree with TRBD1. After removal of 5 bases from V and 1 base from J, the junction contained 4 bases not matched to a gene. Germline V gene lookup returns CDR1 SEHNR and CDR2 FQNEAQ (reference sequence). The CDR3 contains 14 residues. CDR3 in DNA: TGTGCCAGCAGCCTAGACAGGGGTTCCTACGAGCAGTACTTC. Translating it yields CASSLDRGSYEQYF.

The J gene is TRBJ1-4, the V gene TRBV4-3, with D unclear. The CDR3 consists of 15 residues. Looked up from germline, CDR1 is LGHNA and CDR2 is YSLEER. V was shortened by 0 bases and J by 8 bases, with 13 bases between the two germline ends. The CDR3 DNA sequence: TGCGCCAGCAGCCAAGATCTAGGGCCGACGGAAAAACTGTTTTTT. It encodes CASSQDLGPTEKLFF.